A single TCR beta chain is shown here with its context. Its cognate antigen has yet to be identified. The record has no base qualities; no much larger clone is one base away. The immunoSEQ Assay was the method used to sequence TCRbeta CDR3 regions. After extraction, genomic DNA underwent amplification by bias-controlled multiplex PCR, followed by high-throughput sequencing. Processing in the source paper ran as follows. To quantify the absolute abundance of each unique TCRbeta CDR3 region, sequences were collapsed and filtered. T cell fraction was estimated by normalizing TCRbeta template counts to usable DNA, which was measured by amplifying reference genes present in all nucleated cells. Repertoire TCRs were annotated as SARS-CoV-2-specific by exact matching of V gene, CDR3 amino acid sequence and J gene to a known reactive TCR set. The reference SARS-CoV-2 TCR set came from MIRA and was filtered for enrichment in COVID-19-positive ImmuneCODE repertoires, removing public or cross-reactive TCRs. Drawing on the MIRA antigens, annotated TCRs were analysed further at the level of specific ORF or position within ORF. Breadth was defined as the number of annotated unique rearrangements divided by the total number of unique productive rearrangements, and depth was defined as the summed frequency of the annotated unique rearrangements. Two-sided Wilcoxon rank-sum tests were applied when comparing TCR breadth between groups. Here the immuneACCESS table is served through TCRdb, limited to in-frame sequences with V and J called. Missing clones are a known gap in these copies; in checked studies unresolved V genes cover under half, and the rest lacks a known reason. V and J calls and clone size are those listed in that table; D and trimming were worked out from the DNA. The sample includes under 150,000 clones, with 86% observed a single time. The top ten constitute less than 6% of the sample.

The time point label, read with the paper, signifies: individuals recovered from natural SARS-CoV-2 infection. This record belongs to a study of Ad26.COV2.S vaccination and SARS-CoV-2 variants (dated by TCRdb to the early 2020s). Regarding the complete study: TCRbeta repertoire sequencing was used to assess the specificity and breadth of SARS-CoV-2-reactive T cell receptors after Ad26.COV2.S vaccination. A total of 32 samples were included in the TCR-sequenced set, comprising roughly 19 Ad26.COV2.S vaccine recipients, 5 placebo recipients and 8 SARS-CoV-2 convalescent individuals.

The paper as a whole reports these results and caveats: According to the authors, total T cell responses may have been underestimated by the TCR breadth and depth analyses. Ad26.COV2.S recipients had higher spike-specific TCR breadth than placebo recipients (P = 0.0014). Vaccine and placebo recipients had similar non-spike TCR breadth, a finding consistent with the vaccine containing only spike. After vaccination, substantial breadth of spike-specific CD8+ and CD4+ T cell responses was reported.

CDR1 and CDR2 (DFQATT, SNEGSKA) derive from the germline V gene (reference sequence). After removal of 5 bases from V and 6 bases from J, the junction retains 0 bases not matched to a gene. Spanning cysteine to phenylalanine, the CDR3 consists of 11 amino acids. Here the CDR3 DNA is all that survives: 33 bases in frame from base 1. Sequenced here: peripheral blood, sampled after recovery from COVID-19. This receptor was taken from a human donor who had recovered from COVID-19. The chain joins TRBV20-1 to TRBJ2-1, with 8 bases matching TRBD1. The CDR3 in this case is CSAGTGNEQFF. DNA sequence: TGCAGTGCTGGGACAGGCAATGAGCAGTTCTTC.